Given below is one TCR beta chain in context. Antigen specificity is unknown. The record originates from a study of cytotoxic CD8 clonotypes in ibrutinib-treated CLL. Study-wide results and limits: Clonality went up at the time of ibrutinib response, stayed stable in sustained remission, and later dropped back toward its baseline level at progression.

Cryopreserved PBMCs were the source of approximately 2 micrograms of genomic DNA, which went to TCR beta libraries. Measured with immunoSEQ multiplex PCR; TCRdb has only the in-frame clones, and not every one. The data contain approximately 100,000 clones, about 58% of them seen just once; the ten biggest clones take up more than 35%. Per the germline V gene, CDR1 is SGHTA and CDR2 is FQGNSA. This CDR3 spans 13 amino acids. V was trimmed by 3 bases and J by 3 bases, leaving 8 bases between them. The chain has TRBV7-2 and TRBJ2-5; D remains unclear. The sample was PBMCs, taken after 24 months of ibrutinib treatment. The receptor comes from a human donor with chronic lymphocytic leukemia. The CDR3 sequence is CASSFWTKETQYF. CDR3 bases: TGTGCCAGCAGCTTTTGGACGAAAGAGACCCAGTACTTC.